This TCR beta chain was sequenced in a study of blood T cells in healthy people across ages. A second PCR, run for about 7 to 11 cycles, used a sample-barcoded 5' primer plus a J-beta primer mix. One entry per CDR3 protein, called by TCRdb with MiXCR from the 5' RACE reads. The sample consists of some 760,000 distinct CDR3 sequences, roughly 25% of them appearing once. This clonotype was detected only a few times. With 0 bases clipped from V and 13 bases from J, the junction kept 6 bases outside the gene matches. The CDR3 spans 14 residues. In germline, CDR1 is SGHDT, CDR2 YYEEEE. The same sample was also used in a study of T cells of mothers and their children.

V gene TRBV5-6 combines with J gene TRBJ1-6, with 8 positions matching TRBD1. This TCR came from a boy between 10 and 17 years old in good health. Sequencing input: blood. The CDR3 region has the DNA TGTGCCAGCAGCTTGGGACAGGGGACGCACCCCCTCCACTTT. This gives the protein CASSLGQGTHPLHF.